This T cell receptor (beta chain) appears in the sequencing data of a study of cytomegalovirus exposure and HLA in healthy donors. Across the whole study: Early on, a data release was issued that held roughly 84 million unique TCRs from HLA-typed donors.

CDR1 is SNHLY, CDR2 FYNNEI, per germline. This CDR3 is built from 15 residues. Unmatched junction bases numbered 8, after V lost 6 bases and J lost 1 base. In the PCR, 60 Vbeta and 13 Jbeta primers were used. Profiling relied on immunoSEQ multiplex PCR, and the TCRdb table lists in-frame clones only, not all of them. This table has about 130,000 clones, 70% to 90% appearing once. The receptor's source is a boy younger than 18 in good health and CMV-seronegative. V and J are TRBV2 and TRBJ1-1; TRBD1 matches at 7 bases. The sample taken for sequencing was PBMCs. The CDR3, as DNA: TGTGCCAGCAGCCGGTGGACAGGAACGAACACTGAAGCTTTCTTT. Translation: CASSRWTGTNTEAFF.